Following are 8 T cell receptor beta chains from one sample sequenced in a study of identical twins (dated by TCRdb to 2016 to 2018). Preparation of the library involved 5' RACE. The instrument was an Illumina HiSeq 2000. The raw public data were reprocessed by TCRdb itself: fastp quality trimming at Q25, MiXCR clonotype calling, in-frame beta chains only. For every CDR3 protein sequence, its rows merge into one entry that carries the most common genes and DNA. The sample profile shows 400,000 to 500,000 distinct CDR3 sequences; roughly 20% of them were found once. The ten biggest clones cover around 12% of the sample. Sequenced material: naive T cells sorted from blood. According to the study, the label for this sample's cell subset or site signals: cells isolated with a human naive T-cell isolation kit. The receptors come from a man aged 50 to 60 in good health.

The chain has TRBV5-1 and TRBJ1-1; TRBD1 is a possible D gene (6 bases). Trimming left V 0 bases short and J 0 bases short, with 12 bases between. Germline lookup yields CDR1 SGHRS and CDR2 YFSETQ. The CDR3 is 16 residues long. The DNA for the CDR3 is TGCGCCAGCAGCTTGGCCGTGAGGGGGATGAACACTGAAGCTTTCTTT. Amino acids: CASSLAVRGMNTEAFF.

This clonotype occurred many times. V and J are TRBV20-1 and TRBJ1-1; D possibly corresponds to TRBD1 (5 bases). Germline-derived CDR1 and CDR2 are DFQATT and SNEGSKA (reference sequence). The CDR3 has 14 amino acids. Trimming shortened V by 6 bases and J by 0 bases, and 14 bases separated the two germline ends. The chain's CDR3 is CSAHGQILNTEAFF. CDR3 coding DNA: TGCAGTGCCCACGGACAAATCCTGAACACTGAAGCTTTCTTT.

This clonotype occurred many times. V usage is TRBV28 and J usage is TRBJ2-7; 7 bases map to TRBD1. The V gene's germline CDR1 is MDHEN and CDR2 SYDVKM. Losses at the gene ends were 6 bases for V and 4 bases for J; bases not matched to a gene: 12. The CDR3 extends over 15 amino acids. The CDR3 loop is CASSRVGQERYEQYF. The DNA for the CDR3 is TGTGCCAGCAGCAGAGTCGGACAGGAGAGATACGAGCAGTACTTC. Full variable domain (missing parts from reference TRBV28 and TRBJ2-7): DVKVTQSSRYLVKRTGEKVFLECVQDMDHENMFWYRQDPGLGLRLIYFSYDVKMKEKGDIPEGYSVSREKKERFSLILESASTNQTSMYLCASSRVGQERYEQYFGPGTRLTVT.

The sample holds a few counts of this clonotype. The chain employs TRBV28 and TRBJ1-5; TRBD1 aligns across 8 bases. V lost 8 bases to trimming and J lost 0 bases; unmatched junction nucleotides: 9. Germline values: CDR1 MDHEN, CDR2 SYDVKM. The CDR3 consists of 16 residues. The CDR3 DNA reads TGTGCCAGCGGGACAGGTTTCGATGATAGCAATCAGCCCCAGCATTTT. Protein: CASGTGFDDSNQPQHF.

This clonotype was detected many times. The V call is TRBV12-3 or TRBV12-4, the J call TRBJ1-2; D might be TRBD1 (5 bases). Trimming left V 6 bases short and J 0 bases short, with 17 bases between. The CDR3 totals 16 residues. The CDR3 DNA reads as TGTGCCAGCAGGGGTACAGGACTCTTCTCTAACTATGGCTACACCTTC. Amino acids: CASRGTGLFSNYGYTF.

The table lists this clonotype with a few counts. The V and J genes are TRBV5-5 and TRBJ1-2; possibly TRBD1 for D (5 bases). CDR3 length: 13 amino acids. Germline V gene lookup returns CDR1 SGHKS and CDR2 YYEKEE (reference sequence). Trimming took 1 base from V and 5 from J, leaving 9 bases between them. The CDR3 DNA follows: TGTGCCAGCAGCTTGCCAGAGGGGTATGGCTACACCTTC. As protein: CASSLPEGYGYTF.

This sequence joins TRBV28 and TRBJ2-6, with D possibly matching TRBD1 (6 bases). Germline CDR1 reads MDHEN; CDR2 reads SYDVKM. The CDR3 extends over 16 amino acids. V was clipped by 5 bases and J by 0 bases, with 11 bases between them. The CDR3 DNA reads TGTGCCAGCAGTCCCCTGGACAGCTCTGGGGCCAACGTCCTGACTTTC. It is translated as CASSPLDSSGANVLTF.

This clonotype showed up just a few times. V usage is TRBV12-3 or TRBV12-4 and J usage is TRBJ1-2, with D hard to call. CDR3 length: 14 amino acids. V dropped 5 bases and J dropped 0 bases, with 10 bases sitting between them. CDR3: CASSHSKANYGYTF. The CDR3 coding sequence is TGTGCCAGCAGTCACTCGAAAGCTAACTATGGCTACACCTTC.